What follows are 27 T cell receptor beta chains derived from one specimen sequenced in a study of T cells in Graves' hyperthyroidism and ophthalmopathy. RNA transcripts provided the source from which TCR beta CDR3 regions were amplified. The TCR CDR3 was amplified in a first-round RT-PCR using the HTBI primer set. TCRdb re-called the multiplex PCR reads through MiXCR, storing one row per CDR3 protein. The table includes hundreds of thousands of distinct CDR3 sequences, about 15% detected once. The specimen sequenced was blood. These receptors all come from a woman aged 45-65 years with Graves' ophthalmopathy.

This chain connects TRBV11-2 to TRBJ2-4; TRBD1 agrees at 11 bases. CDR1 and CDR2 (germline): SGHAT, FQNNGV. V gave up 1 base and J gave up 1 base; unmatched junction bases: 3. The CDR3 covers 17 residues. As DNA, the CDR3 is TGTGCCAGCAGCTTAGGGACAGGGGGCTTTGCCAAAAACATTCAGTACTTC. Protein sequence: CASSLGTGGFAKNIQYF.

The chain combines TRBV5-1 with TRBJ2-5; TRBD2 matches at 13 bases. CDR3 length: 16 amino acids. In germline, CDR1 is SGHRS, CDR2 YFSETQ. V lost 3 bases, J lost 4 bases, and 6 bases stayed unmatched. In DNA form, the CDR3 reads TGCGCCAGCAGCTATAAACTAGCGGGAGGGCCAGAGACCCAGTACTTC. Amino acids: CASSYKLAGGPETQYF.

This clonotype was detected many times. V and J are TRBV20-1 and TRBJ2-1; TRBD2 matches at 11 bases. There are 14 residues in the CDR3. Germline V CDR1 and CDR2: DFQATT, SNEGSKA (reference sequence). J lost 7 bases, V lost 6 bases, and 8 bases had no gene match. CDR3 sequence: CSARRASGRNEQFF. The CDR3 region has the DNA TGCAGTGCAAGGAGGGCTAGCGGGAGGAATGAGCAGTTCTTC.

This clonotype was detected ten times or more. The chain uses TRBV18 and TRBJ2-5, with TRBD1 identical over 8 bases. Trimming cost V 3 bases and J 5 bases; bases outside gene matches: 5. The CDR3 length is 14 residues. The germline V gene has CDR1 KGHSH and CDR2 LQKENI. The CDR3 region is CASSPWAGGETQYF. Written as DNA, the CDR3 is TGTGCCAGCTCACCGTGGGCAGGGGGCGAGACCCAGTACTTC.

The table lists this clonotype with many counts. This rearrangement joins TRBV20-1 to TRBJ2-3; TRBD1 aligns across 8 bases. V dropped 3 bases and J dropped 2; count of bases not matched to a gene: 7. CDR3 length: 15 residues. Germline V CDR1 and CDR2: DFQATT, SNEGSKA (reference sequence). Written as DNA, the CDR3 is TGCAGTGCTAGCCCCTGGACAGGGCCCACAGATACGCAGTATTTT. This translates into CSASPWTGPTDTQYF.

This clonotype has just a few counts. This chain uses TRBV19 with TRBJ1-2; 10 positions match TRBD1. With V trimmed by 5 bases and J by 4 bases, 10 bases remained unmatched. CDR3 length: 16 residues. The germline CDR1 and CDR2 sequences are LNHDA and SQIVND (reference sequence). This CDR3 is CASSFRGQGSSYGYTF. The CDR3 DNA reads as TGTGCCAGTAGTTTTCGGGGACAGGGGTCGAGCTATGGCTACACCTTC.

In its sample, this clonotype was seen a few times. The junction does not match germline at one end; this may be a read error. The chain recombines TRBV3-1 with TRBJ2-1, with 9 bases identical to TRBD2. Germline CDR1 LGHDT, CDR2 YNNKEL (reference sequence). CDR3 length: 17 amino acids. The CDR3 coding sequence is TGTGCCAGCAGCCCCCTGGTCCCGGGACTAGCCTACCATGAGCAGTTCTTC. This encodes CASSPLVPGLAYHEQFF.

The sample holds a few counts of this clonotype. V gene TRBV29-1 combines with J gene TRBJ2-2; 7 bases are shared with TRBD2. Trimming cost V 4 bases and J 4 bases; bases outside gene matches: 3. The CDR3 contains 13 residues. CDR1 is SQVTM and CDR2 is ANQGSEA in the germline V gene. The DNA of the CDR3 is TGCAGCGTTGGGGAGGGAGGCACCGGGGAGCTGTTTTTT. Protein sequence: CSVGEGGTGELFF.

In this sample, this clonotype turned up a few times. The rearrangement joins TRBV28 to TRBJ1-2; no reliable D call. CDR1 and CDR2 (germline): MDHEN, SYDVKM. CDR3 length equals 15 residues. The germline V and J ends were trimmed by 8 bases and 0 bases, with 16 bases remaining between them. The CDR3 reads CASVVGSGPNYGYTF. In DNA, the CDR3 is TGTGCCAGCGTGGTAGGGAGTGGACCTAACTATGGCTACACCTTC.

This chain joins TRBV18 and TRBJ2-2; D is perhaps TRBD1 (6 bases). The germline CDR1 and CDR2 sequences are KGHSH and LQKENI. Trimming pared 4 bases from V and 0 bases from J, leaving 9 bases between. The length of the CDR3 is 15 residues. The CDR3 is CASSLGQPNTGELFF. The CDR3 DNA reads TGTGCCAGCTCACTGGGACAACCGAACACCGGGGAGCTGTTTTTT.

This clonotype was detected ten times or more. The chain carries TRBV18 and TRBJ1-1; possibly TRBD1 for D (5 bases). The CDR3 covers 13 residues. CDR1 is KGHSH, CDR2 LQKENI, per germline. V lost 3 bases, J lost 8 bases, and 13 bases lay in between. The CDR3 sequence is CASSPAFGGEAFF. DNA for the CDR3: TGTGCCAGCTCACCCGCCTTTGGGGGGGAAGCTTTCTTT.

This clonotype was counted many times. The CDR3 DNA reads TGTGCCTGGAGTGTAATTGGGACAGGGAACACCGGGGAGCTGTTTTTT. Translation: CAWSVIGTGNTGELFF. The J gene is TRBJ2-2, the V gene TRBV30, with 8 nucleotides matching TRBD1. This CDR3 has 16 residues. Per germline, CDR1 GTSNPN and CDR2 SVGIG (reference sequence). With V trimmed by 0 bases and J by 1 base, 4 bases remained unmatched.

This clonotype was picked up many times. CDR3 loop: CSAATGRSYTQYF. The CDR3 DNA is TGCAGTGCAGCGACAGGGCGATCATATACGCAGTATTTT. The genes are TRBV20-1 and TRBJ2-3, with 7 bases fitting TRBD1. The CDR3 length is 13 residues. The germline CDR1 and CDR2 sequences are DFQATT and SNEGSKA (reference sequence). Trimming took 6 bases from V and 7 from J; bases not matched to a gene: 10.

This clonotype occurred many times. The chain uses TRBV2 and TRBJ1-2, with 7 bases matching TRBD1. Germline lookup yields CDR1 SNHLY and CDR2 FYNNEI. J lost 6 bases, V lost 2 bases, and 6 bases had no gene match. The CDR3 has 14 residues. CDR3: CASSEPRQGNGYTF. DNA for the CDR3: TGTGCCAGCAGTGAACCTCGACAGGGTAATGGCTACACCTTC.

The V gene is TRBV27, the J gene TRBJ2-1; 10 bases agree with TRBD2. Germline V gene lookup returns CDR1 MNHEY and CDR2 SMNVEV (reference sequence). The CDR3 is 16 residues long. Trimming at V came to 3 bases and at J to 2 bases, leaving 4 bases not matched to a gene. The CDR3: CASSLGSGRTYNEQFF. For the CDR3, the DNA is TGTGCCAGCAGTTTGGGTAGCGGGAGGACCTACAATGAGCAGTTCTTC.

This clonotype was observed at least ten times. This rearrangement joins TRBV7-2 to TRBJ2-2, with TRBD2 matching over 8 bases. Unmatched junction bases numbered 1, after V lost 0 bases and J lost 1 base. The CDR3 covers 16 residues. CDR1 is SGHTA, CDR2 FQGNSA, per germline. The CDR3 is CASSLASGRNTGELFF. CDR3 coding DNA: TGTGCCAGCAGCTTAGCGAGCGGGAGGAACACCGGGGAGCTGTTTTTT.

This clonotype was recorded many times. The CDR3 nucleotides read TGTGCCAGCAGGGGCACAGTGGGAAATGAGCAGTTCTTC. Its protein is CASRGTVGNEQFF. The chain is built from TRBV2 and TRBJ2-1; D unclear. The CDR3 consists of 13 residues. Trimming pared 6 bases from V and 7 bases from J, leaving 13 bases between. The germline gives CDR1 SNHLY, CDR2 FYNNEI.

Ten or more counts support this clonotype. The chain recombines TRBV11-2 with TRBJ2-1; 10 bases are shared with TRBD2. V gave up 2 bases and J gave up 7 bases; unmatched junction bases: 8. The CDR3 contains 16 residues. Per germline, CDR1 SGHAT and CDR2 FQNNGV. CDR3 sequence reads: CASSLYLAGVANEQFF. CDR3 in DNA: TGTGCCAGCAGCTTATATCTAGCGGGAGTGGCGAATGAGCAGTTCTTC.

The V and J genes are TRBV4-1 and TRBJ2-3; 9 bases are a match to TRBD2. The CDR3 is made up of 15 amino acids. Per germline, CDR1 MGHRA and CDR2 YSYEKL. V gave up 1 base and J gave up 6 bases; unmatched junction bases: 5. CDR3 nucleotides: TGCGCCAGCAGCCAAGGGCTAGCGGGATGGGATACGCAGTATTTT. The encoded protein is CASSQGLAGWDTQYF.

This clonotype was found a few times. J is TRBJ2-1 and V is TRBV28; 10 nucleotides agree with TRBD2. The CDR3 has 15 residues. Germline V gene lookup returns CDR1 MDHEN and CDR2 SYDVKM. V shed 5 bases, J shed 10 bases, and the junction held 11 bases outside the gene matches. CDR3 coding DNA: TGTGCCAGCAGTGCTTGGGCTAGCGGGAGACGAGAGCAGTTCTTC. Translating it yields CASSAWASGRREQFF.

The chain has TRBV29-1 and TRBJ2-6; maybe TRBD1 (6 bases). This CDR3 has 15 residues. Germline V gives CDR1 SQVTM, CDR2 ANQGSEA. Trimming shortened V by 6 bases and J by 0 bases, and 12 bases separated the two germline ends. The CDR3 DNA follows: TGCAGCGTCAGAGACAGGCACTCTGGGGCCAACGTCCTGACTTTC. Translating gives CSVRDRHSGANVLTF.

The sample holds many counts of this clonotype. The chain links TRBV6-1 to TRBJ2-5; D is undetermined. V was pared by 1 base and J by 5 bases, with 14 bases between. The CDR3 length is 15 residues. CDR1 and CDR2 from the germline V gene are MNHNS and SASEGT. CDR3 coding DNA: TGTGCCAGCAGTGAAGGTGTGAGTAGTTTGGAGACCCAGTACTTC. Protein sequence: CASSEGVSSLETQYF.

CDR3 region: CASSSGLAGVFSYNEQFF. Here the CDR3 DNA reads TGTGCCAGCAGTTCGGGACTAGCGGGTGTTTTTTCCTACAATGAGCAGTTCTTC. The V gene is TRBV6-2 or TRBV6-3, the J gene TRBJ2-1; 12 bases align to TRBD2. Germline V gene sequence: CDR1 MNHEY, CDR2 SVGEGT. V shed 4 bases and J 1 base; nucleotides not matched to a gene: 8. The CDR3 is 18 residues long.

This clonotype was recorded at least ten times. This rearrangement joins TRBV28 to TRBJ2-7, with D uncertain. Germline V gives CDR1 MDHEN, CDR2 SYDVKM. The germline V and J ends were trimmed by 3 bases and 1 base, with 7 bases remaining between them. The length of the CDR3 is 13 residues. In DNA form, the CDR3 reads TGTGCCAGCAGTTTGCACAGATCCTACGAGCAGTACTTC. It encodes CASSLHRSYEQYF.

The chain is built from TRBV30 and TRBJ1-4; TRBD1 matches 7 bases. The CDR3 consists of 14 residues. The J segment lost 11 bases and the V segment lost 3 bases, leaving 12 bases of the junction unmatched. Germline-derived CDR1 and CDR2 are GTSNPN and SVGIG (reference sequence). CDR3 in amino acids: CAWSPPWAGGKLFF. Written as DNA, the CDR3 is TGTGCCTGGAGCCCCCCGTGGGCAGGGGGGAAACTGTTTTTT.

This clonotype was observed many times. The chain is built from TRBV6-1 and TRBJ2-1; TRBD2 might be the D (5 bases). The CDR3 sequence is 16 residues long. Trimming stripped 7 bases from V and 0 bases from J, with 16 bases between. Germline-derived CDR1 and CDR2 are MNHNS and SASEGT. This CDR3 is CASTLRTGSSYNEQFF. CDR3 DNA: TGTGCCAGCACCCTGCGGACTGGGAGCTCCTACAATGAGCAGTTCTTC.

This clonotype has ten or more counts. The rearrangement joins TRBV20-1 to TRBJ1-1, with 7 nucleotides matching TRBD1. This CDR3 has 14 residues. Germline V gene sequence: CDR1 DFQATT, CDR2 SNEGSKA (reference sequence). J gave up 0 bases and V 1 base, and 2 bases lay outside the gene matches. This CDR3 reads CSARVDRVNTEAFF. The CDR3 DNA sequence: TGCAGTGCTAGAGTTGACAGGGTGAACACTGAAGCTTTCTTT.